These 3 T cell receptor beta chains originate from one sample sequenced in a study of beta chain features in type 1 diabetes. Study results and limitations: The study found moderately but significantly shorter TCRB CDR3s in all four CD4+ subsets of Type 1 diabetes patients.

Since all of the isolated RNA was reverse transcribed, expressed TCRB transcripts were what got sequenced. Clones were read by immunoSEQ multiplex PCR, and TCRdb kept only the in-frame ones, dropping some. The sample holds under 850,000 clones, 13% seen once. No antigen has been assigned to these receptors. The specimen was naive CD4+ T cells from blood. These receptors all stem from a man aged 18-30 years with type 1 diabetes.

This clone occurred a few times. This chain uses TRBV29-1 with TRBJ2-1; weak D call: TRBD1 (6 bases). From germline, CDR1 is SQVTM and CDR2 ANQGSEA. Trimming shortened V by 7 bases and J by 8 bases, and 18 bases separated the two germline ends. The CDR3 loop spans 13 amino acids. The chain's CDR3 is CSGSGTYRDEQFF. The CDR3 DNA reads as TGCAGCGGGTCAGGGACATATCGGGATGAGCAGTTCTTC.

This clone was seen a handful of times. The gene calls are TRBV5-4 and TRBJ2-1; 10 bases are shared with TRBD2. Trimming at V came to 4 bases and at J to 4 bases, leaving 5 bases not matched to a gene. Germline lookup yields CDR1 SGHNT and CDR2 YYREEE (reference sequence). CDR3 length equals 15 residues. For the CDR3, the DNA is TGTGCCAGCAGCACAGTAGCGGGGGGTTACAATGAGCAGTTCTTC. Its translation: CASSTVAGGYNEQFF.

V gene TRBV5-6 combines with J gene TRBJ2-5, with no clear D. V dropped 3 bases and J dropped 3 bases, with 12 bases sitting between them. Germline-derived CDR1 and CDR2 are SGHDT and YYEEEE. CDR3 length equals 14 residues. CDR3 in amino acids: CASSYLAKEETQYF. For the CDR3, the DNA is TGTGCCAGCAGCTACCTTGCGAAGGAAGAGACCCAGTACTTC.